By sample share, the clone carrying this TCR beta chain is medium-sized (0.01 to 0.1%). This entry belongs to a study of cytomegalovirus exposure and HLA in healthy donors. Primers: 60 Vbeta forward and 13 Jbeta reverse. The protocol was immunoSEQ multiplex PCR, while the TCRdb copy is restricted to in-frame clones and leaves out a portion. The sample contains approximately 100,000 clones, around a tenth of which appear only once. With V trimmed by 4 bases and J by 6 bases, 7 bases remained unmatched. The CDR3 is 14 residues long. Germline CDR1 SGHKS, CDR2 YYEKEE (reference sequence). This receptor was taken from a man aged 45-60 years in good health and CMV-seropositive. The material sequenced was PBMCs. This chain connects TRBV5-5 to TRBJ1-1; 9 positions agree with TRBD1. CDR3 in amino acids: CASSLGQGSPEAFF. As DNA, the CDR3 is TGTGCCAGCAGCCTCGGACAGGGGAGCCCTGAAGCTTTCTTT.